Shown below are 15 T cell receptor beta chains from a single sample sequenced in a study of shared clonotypes between healthy human individuals. The repertoire was sequenced with immunoSEQ multiplex PCR; TCRdb's copy has only in-frame clones and lacks some. The sample has some 1 million clones, around 76% seen once; the top ten hold less than 1.5%. Specimen: memory CD4+ T cells sorted from blood. Noted subset: CD45RA-negative fraction. The receptors originated from a man aged 18 to 35 in good health.

This rearrangement joins TRBV5-1 to TRBJ1-1, with TRBD1 as a possible D gene (6 bases). V lost 1 base, J lost 4 bases, and 11 bases lay in between. The CDR3 consists of 14 residues. CDR1 is SGHRS and CDR2 is YFSETQ in the germline V gene. The CDR3 sequence is CASSLSGHPTEAFF. The DNA for the CDR3 is TGCGCCAGCAGCTTGTCGGGACATCCCACTGAAGCTTTCTTT. Full variable domain (rest looked up from reference TRBV5-1 and TRBJ1-1): KAGVTQTPRYLIKTRGQQVTLSCSPISGHRSVSWYQQTPGQGLQFLFEYFSETQRNKGNFPGRFSGRQFSNSRSEMNVSTLELGDSALYLCASSLSGHPTEAFFGQGTRLTVV.

This clone has more than one count but fewer than ten. V usage is TRBV20-1 and J usage is TRBJ1-1; D uncertain. This CDR3 has 11 amino acids. Per germline, CDR1 DFQATT and CDR2 SNEGSKA (reference sequence). V was cut by 2 bases and J by 9 bases, with 10 bases left in between. CDR3 nucleotide sequence: TGCAGTGCTAGACACGACGGGAAAGCTTTCTTT. Residues: CSARHDGKAFF.

The genes are TRBV28 and TRBJ1-1; D perhaps matches TRBD1 (5 bases). The V end was cut by 2 bases, the J end by 0 bases, with 13 bases between. The CDR3 loop spans 16 amino acids. The germline V gene has CDR1 MDHEN and CDR2 SYDVKM. The CDR3 sequence: CASSLRDGGMNTEAFF. The CDR3 DNA reads as TGTGCCAGCAGTTTACGGGACGGCGGTATGAACACTGAAGCTTTCTTT.

The chain joins TRBV7-2 to TRBJ1-6; D gene ambiguous. The V end lost 1 base, the J end lost 9 bases, and 10 bases lay between the germline ends. The CDR3 sequence is 14 residues long. Looked up from germline, CDR1 is SGHTA and CDR2 is FQGNSA. The DNA of the CDR3 is TGTGCCAGCAGCTTAGTTCAGTCCAGTTCACCCCTCCACTTT. This gives the protein CASSLVQSSSPLHF.

The chain has TRBV19 and TRBJ1-2; 11 bases map to TRBD1. V was pared by 7 bases and J by 6 bases, with 10 bases of the junction left unmatched. CDR1 is LNHDA and CDR2 is SQIVND in the germline V gene (reference sequence). This CDR3 is built from 15 residues. The CDR3 is CASMLRDRGSNGYTF. The CDR3, as DNA: TGTGCCAGTATGCTCCGGGACAGGGGGTCGAATGGCTACACCTTC.

Here the CDR3 reads CASSYGRRETQYF. The CDR3 DNA sequence: TGTGCCAGCAGTTACGGACGGCGAGAGACCCAGTACTTC. The rearrangement links TRBV6-6 to TRBJ2-5; D is ambiguous. The CDR3 sequence is 13 residues long. Trimming removed 2 bases from V and 4 bases from J, with 8 bases in between. Per germline, CDR1 MNHNY and CDR2 SVGAGI (reference sequence).

V gene TRBV9 combines with J gene TRBJ2-1; 9 bases are shared with TRBD1. V dropped 4 bases and J dropped 3; count of bases not matched to a gene: 11. Per the germline V gene, CDR1 is SGDLS and CDR2 is YYNGEE. The CDR3 length is 17 residues. Here the CDR3 reads CASSPSPGTGSYNEQFF. CDR3 DNA sequence: TGTGCCAGCAGCCCCTCTCCTGGGACAGGGAGCTACAATGAGCAGTTCTTC.

The chain carries TRBV28 and TRBJ1-2, with D perhaps TRBD1 (6 bases). CDR3 size: 16 residues. Per germline, CDR1 MDHEN and CDR2 SYDVKM. V was pared by 3 bases and J by 6 bases, with 20 bases between. The CDR3 is CASSFSYRDNQNGYTF. The CDR3 DNA sequence: TGTGCCAGCAGTTTTTCCTACAGGGATAACCAAAATGGCTACACCTTC.

The rearrangement uses TRBV7-2 and TRBJ2-1; D gene unclear. The V end was cut by 5 bases, the J end by 0 bases, with 11 bases between. CDR3 length: 15 residues. Germline V CDR1 and CDR2: SGHTA, FQGNSA. The DNA for the CDR3 is TGTGCCAGCAGCCCACTCGGGCGCTCCTACAATGAGCAGTTCTTC. Its protein product is CASSPLGRSYNEQFF.

The chain is built from TRBV9 and TRBJ1-6; TRBD1 aligns across 7 bases. The germline gives CDR1 SGDLS, CDR2 YYNGEE. The CDR3 loop spans 16 amino acids. With V trimmed by 1 base and J by 5 bases, 6 bases remained unmatched. The DNA for the CDR3 is TGTGCCAGCAGCGTACGGGCAGGGGGAGATAATTCACCCCTCCACTTT. Protein: CASSVRAGGDNSPLHF.

V is TRBV11-2 and J is TRBJ2-5; 7 bases fit TRBD1. This CDR3 contains 14 residues. Germline CDR1 and CDR2: SGHAT and FQNNGV. Losses at the gene ends were 1 base for V and 5 bases for J; bases not matched to a gene: 4. As DNA, the CDR3 is TGTGCCAGCAGCTTAGGGGACAGAGGGGAGACCCAGTACTTC. Translation: CASSLGDRGETQYF. Full variable domain (outside the CDR3, taken from reference TRBV11-2 and TRBJ2-5): EAGVAQSPRYKIIEKRQSVAFWCNPISGHATLYWYQQILGQGPKLLIQFQNNGVVDDSQLPKDRFSAERLKGVDSTLKIQPAKLEDSAVYLCASSLGDRGETQYFGPGTRLLVL.

This clone was observed a few times. The chain couples TRBV28 to TRBJ1-1; tentative D call: TRBD1 (6 bases). Germline V gene lookup returns CDR1 MDHEN and CDR2 SYDVKM. CDR3 length: 12 residues. V shed 5 bases and J shed 11 bases, with 15 bases lying between them. CDR3 amino acids: CASSQQGLWAFF. In nucleotides, the CDR3 is TGTGCCAGCAGTCAACAGGGATTGTGGGCTTTCTTT. Full variable domain (rest looked up from reference TRBV28 and TRBJ1-1): DVKVTQSSRYLVKRTGEKVFLECVQDMDHENMFWYRQDPGLGLRLIYFSYDVKMKEKGDIPEGYSVSREKKERFSLILESASTNQTSMYLCASSQQGLWAFFGQGTRLTVV.

The rearrangement uses TRBV6-1 and TRBJ2-5, with 9 bases aligning to TRBD1. Germline lookup yields CDR1 MNHNS and CDR2 SASEGT. This CDR3 spans 15 amino acids. J gave up 1 base and V 4 bases, and 4 bases lay outside the gene matches. As DNA, the CDR3 is TGTGCCAGCAGTGCCGACAGGGGGGCCCAAGAGACCCAGTACTTC. Translated: CASSADRGAQETQYF.

The rearrangement uses TRBV6-1 and TRBJ2-3; D unresolved. Trimming removed 11 bases at V and 1 base at J, with 13 bases between. There are 13 residues in the CDR3. Germline V CDR1 and CDR2: MNHNS, SASEGT. This CDR3 is CAATAYRTDTQYF. Written as DNA, the CDR3 is TGTGCCGCAACAGCCTACCGCACAGATACGCAGTATTTT.

This clone was picked up a small number of times. V and J are TRBV6-1 and TRBJ2-3; D is perhaps TRBD1 (6 bases). V was cut by 2 bases and J by 2 bases, with 11 bases left in between. CDR3 length equals 15 residues. In germline, CDR1 is MNHNS, CDR2 SASEGT. CDR3 in amino acids: CASSEQGHDTDTQYF. The CDR3 DNA reads as TGTGCCAGCAGTGAACAGGGGCACGACACAGATACGCAGTATTTT.